One TCR beta chain is described in this entry. Its antigen remains unidentified. Germline lookup yields CDR1 SGHTA and CDR2 FQGNSA. Trimming removed 5 bases from V and 0 bases from J, with 11 bases in between. This CDR3 contains 15 residues. The data derive from a study of vaccination and CD4 T cells after COVID-19. Treatment here: approximately 9-day PBMC culture with coronavirus spike peptide pools or control peptides (ViraFEST assay). The Oncomine TCR Beta short-read assay generated sequence data from the DNA of cultured CD4+ T cells. TCRdb recomputed calls from the PCR reads with MiXCR, one row per CDR3 protein. Here the sample spans about 8,700 distinct CDR3 sequences, around 54% being singletons.

The rearrangement joins TRBV7-2 to TRBJ1-3; D not certain. The sample consisted of CD4+ T cells from blood, cultured in vitro. The sequence came from a human donor who had recovered from COVID-19. CDR3 sequence: CASSPTQFSGNTIYF. CDR3 in DNA: TGTGCCAGCAGCCCTACCCAGTTCTCTGGAAACACCATATATTTT. The full variable domain, with the rest looked up from reference TRBV7-2 and TRBJ1-3, is GAGVSQSPSNKVTEKGKDVELRCDPISGHTALYWYRQSLGQGLEFLIYFQGNSAPDKSGLPSDRFSAERTGGSVSTLTIQRTQQEDSAVYLCASSPTQFSGNTIYFGEGSWLTVV.